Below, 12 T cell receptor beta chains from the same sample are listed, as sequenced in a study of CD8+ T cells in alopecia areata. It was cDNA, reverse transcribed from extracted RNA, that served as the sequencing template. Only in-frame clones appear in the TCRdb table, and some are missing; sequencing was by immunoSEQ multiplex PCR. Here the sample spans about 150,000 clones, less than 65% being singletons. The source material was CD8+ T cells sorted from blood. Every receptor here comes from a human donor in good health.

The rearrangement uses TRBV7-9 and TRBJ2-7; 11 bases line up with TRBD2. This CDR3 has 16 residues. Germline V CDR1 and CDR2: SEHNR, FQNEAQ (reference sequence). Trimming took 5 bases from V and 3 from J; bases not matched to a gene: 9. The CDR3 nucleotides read TGTGCCAGCAGCCTCGGGACTAGCGGCCCCATCTACGAGCAGTACTTC. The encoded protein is CASSLGTSGPIYEQYF.

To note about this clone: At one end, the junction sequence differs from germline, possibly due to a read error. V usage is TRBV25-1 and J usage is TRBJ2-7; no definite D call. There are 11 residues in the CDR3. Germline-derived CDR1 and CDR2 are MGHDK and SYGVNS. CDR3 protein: CASSPGDEQCF. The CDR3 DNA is TGTGCCAGCAGTCCAGGCGACGAGCAGTGCTTC.

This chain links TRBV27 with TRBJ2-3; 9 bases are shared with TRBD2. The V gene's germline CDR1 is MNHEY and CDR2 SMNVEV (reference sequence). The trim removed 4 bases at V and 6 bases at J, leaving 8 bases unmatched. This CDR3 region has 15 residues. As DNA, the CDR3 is TGTGCCAGCAGTTCGGCTAGCGGGATTTGGGATACGCAGTATTTT. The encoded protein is CASSSASGIWDTQYF.

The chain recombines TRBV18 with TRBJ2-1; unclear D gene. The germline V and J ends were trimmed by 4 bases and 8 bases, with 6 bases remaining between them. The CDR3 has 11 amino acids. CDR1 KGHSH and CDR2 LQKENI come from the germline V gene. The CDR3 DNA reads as TGTGCCAGCTCACTGGCGCATGAGCAGTTCTTC. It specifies CASSLAHEQFF.

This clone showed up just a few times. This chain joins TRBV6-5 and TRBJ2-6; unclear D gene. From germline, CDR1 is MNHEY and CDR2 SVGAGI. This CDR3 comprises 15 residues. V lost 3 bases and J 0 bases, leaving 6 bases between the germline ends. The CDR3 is CASSYWVSGANVLTF. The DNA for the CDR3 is TGTGCCAGCAGTTATTGGGTCTCTGGGGCCAACGTCCTGACTTTC.

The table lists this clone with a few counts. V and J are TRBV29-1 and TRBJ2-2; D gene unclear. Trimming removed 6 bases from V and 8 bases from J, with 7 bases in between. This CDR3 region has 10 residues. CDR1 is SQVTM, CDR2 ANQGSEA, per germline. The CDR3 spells CSVLSGELFF. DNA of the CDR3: TGCAGCGTCCTGTCAGGGGAGCTGTTTTTT.

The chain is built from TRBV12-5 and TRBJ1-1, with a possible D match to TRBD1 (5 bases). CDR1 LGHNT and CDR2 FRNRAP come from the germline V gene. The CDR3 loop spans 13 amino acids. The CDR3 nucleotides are TGTACCCACCATGGGGCGGCCCACACTGAAGCTTTCTTT. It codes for CTHHGAAHTEAFF.

The CDR3 is CASSSHDIGYEQYF. DNA for the CDR3: TGTGCCAGCAGCTCCCACGACATAGGGTACGAGCAGTACTTC. The chain uses TRBV7-8 and TRBJ2-7, with D unresolved. Germline CDR1 is SGHVS and CDR2 is FQNEAQ. There are 14 residues in the CDR3. Trimming pared 4 bases from V and 4 bases from J, leaving 14 bases between.

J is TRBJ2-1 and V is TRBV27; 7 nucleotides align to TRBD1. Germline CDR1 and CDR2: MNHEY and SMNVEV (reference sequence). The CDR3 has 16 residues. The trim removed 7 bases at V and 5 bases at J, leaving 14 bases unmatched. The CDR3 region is CASMTGKGRKDNEQFF. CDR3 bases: TGTGCCAGCATGACAGGGAAGGGGAGAAAGGACAATGAGCAGTTCTTC.

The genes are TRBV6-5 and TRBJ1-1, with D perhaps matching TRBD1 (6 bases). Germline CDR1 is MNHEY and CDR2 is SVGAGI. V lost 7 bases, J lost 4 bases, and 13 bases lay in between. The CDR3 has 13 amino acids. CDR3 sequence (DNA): TGTGCCAGCACTTTCAGGGGTGGCACTGAAGCTTTCTTT. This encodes CASTFRGGTEAFF.

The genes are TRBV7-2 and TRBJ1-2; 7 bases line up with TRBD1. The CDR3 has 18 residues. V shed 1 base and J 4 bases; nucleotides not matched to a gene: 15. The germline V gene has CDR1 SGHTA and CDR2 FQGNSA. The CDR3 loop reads CASSLDAAGGYQPYGYTF. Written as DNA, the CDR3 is TGTGCCAGCAGCTTAGATGCGGCAGGGGGGTACCAACCCTATGGCTACACCTTC. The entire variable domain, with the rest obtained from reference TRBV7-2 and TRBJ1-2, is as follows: GAGVSQSPSNKVTEKGKDVELRCDPISGHTALYWYRQSLGQGLEFLIYFQGNSAPDKSGLPSDRFSAERTGGSVSTLTIQRTQQEDSAVYLCASSLDAAGGYQPYGYTFGSGTRLTVV.

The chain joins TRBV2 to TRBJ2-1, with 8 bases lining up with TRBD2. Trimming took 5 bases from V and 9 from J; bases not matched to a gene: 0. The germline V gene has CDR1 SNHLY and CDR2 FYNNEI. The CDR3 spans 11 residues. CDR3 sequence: CASSTSGEQFF. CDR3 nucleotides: TGTGCCAGCAGTACTAGCGGTGAGCAGTTCTTC.